The 16 T cell receptor beta chains below come from one sample, sequenced in a study of CD8 T cells in Susac syndrome. Random-hexamer reverse transcription was applied to roughly 0.45 to 1 ug RNA. TCRdb redid the calling of the immunoSEQ multiplex PCR reads with MiXCR, one entry per CDR3 protein. The sample has 140,000 to 150,000 distinct CDR3 sequences, approximately 94% seen once; the top ten hold 0.075% to 0.09%. Sequences were obtained from CD4+ T cells from PBMCs. Receptors were obtained from a human donor in good health.

The chain employs TRBV29-1 and TRBJ2-5, with D perhaps given as TRBD1 or TRBD2 (5 bases each). The V and J ends lost 7 bases and 5 bases respectively, with 23 bases between them. The CDR3 has 15 amino acids. The germline V gene encodes CDR1 SQVTM and CDR2 ANQGSEA. CDR3 residues: CSGGDTGSSVETQYF. The CDR3 DNA reads TGCAGCGGGGGCGACACGGGGTCCTCGGTGGAGACCCAGTACTTC.

Regarding this clonotype: Since no conserved phenylalanine or tryptophan closes the CDR3, a read error is the likely cause. The V call is TRBV24-1, the J call TRBJ1-1; D gene ambiguous. Trimming pared 2 bases from V and 4 bases from J, leaving 19 bases between. This CDR3 comprises 17 residues. Germline V gene sequence: CDR1 KGHDR, CDR2 SFDVKD. The CDR3: CATSDSSSGHSGTEAFL. The CDR3 nucleotides read TGTGCCACCAGTGATTCCTCGTCGGGCCACAGCGGCACTGAAGCTTTCCTT.

The rearrangement uses TRBV4-1 and TRBJ1-1; D is ambiguous. CDR3 length equals 15 residues. V was cut by 2 bases and J by 2 bases, with 12 bases left in between. Germline CDR1 and CDR2: MGHRA and YSYEKL. CDR3 DNA sequence: TGCGCCAGCAGCCAAAGGGAGGTTCCAAACACTGAAGCTTTCTTT. Amino acid sequence: CASSQREVPNTEAFF.

The genes are TRBV5-1 and TRBJ1-2, with 8 positions matching TRBD1. The CDR3 runs to 16 residues. Germline-derived CDR1 and CDR2 are SGHRS and YFSETQ. Trimming cost V 4 bases and J 0 bases; bases outside gene matches: 8. In DNA, the CDR3 is TGCGCCAGCAGCCAAGGACAGGGCCTAGCTAACTATGGCTACACCTTC. As protein: CASSQGQGLANYGYTF.

The genes are TRBV24-1 and TRBJ2-1; no reliable D call. With 4 bases removed from V and 0 bases from J, the gap between germline ends came to 6 bases. Germline V CDR1 and CDR2: KGHDR, SFDVKD. The CDR3 extends over 14 amino acids. The CDR3 DNA reads TGTGCCACCAGTGAGACAAGCTCCTACAATGAGCAGTTCTTC. It is translated as CATSETSSYNEQFF.

The V call is TRBV29-1, the J call TRBJ1-2, with D unresolved. Trimming stripped 0 bases from V and 11 bases from J, with 10 bases between. The CDR3 contains 11 residues. The germline V gene encodes CDR1 SQVTM and CDR2 ANQGSEA. CDR3 residues: CSVEDRRVYTF. CDR3 bases: TGCAGCGTTGAAGATCGCAGAGTTTACACCTTC.

This clonotype occurred once. This chain uses TRBV30 with TRBJ2-1, with 12 bases aligning to TRBD2. The germline gives CDR1 GTSNPN, CDR2 SVGIG (reference sequence). This CDR3 region has 16 residues. Trimming took 8 bases from V and 12 from J; bases not matched to a gene: 20. CDR3 bases: TGTGCCCGGACGGCTAGCGGGGGGGTCGGAAACAGTTGGCAGTTCTTC. Protein: CARTASGGVGNSWQFF.

The chain carries TRBV20-1 and TRBJ2-1, with 10 bases matching TRBD2. Looked up from germline, CDR1 is DFQATT and CDR2 is SNEGSKA (reference sequence). The CDR3 runs 17 residues. Unmatched junction bases numbered 13, after V lost 1 base and J lost 7 bases. CDR3 coding DNA: TGCAGTGCTAGAGTCAGGGGCCTAGCGGGAGTTGTAAATGAGCAGTTCTTC. Encoded protein: CSARVRGLAGVVNEQFF.

The chain combines TRBV20-1 with TRBJ2-5; the D is unclear. Germline lookup yields CDR1 DFQATT and CDR2 SNEGSKA (reference sequence). The CDR3 is 12 residues long. The V and J ends lost 2 bases and 2 bases respectively, with 6 bases between them. The DNA of the CDR3 is TGCAGTGCTAGATTCCCACAAGAGACCCAGTACTTC. Translation: CSARFPQETQYF.

V usage is TRBV6-1 and J usage is TRBJ2-2; TRBD2 aligns across 7 bases. The junction had 12 bases not matched to a gene; V was cut back by 7 bases and J by 4 bases. Germline loops: CDR1 MNHNS, CDR2 SASEGT. This CDR3 contains 16 residues. The CDR3 here is CASTPWTRSTTGELFF. DNA of the CDR3: TGTGCCAGCACCCCCTGGACTAGGAGTACCACCGGGGAGCTGTTTTTT.

The CDR3 nucleotides read TGTGCCAGTAGTATCGGGGGCAGCGAGCAGTACTTC. It translates to CASSIGGSEQYF. V gene TRBV19 combines with J gene TRBJ2-7; either TRBD1 or TRBD2 may fit D (6 bases each). CDR1 LNHDA and CDR2 SQIVND come from the germline V gene (reference sequence). Trimming took off 3 bases at V and 6 bases at J, with 9 bases between the two ends. The CDR3 covers 12 residues.

The chain joins TRBV18 to TRBJ2-1; D unclear. Germline CDR1 KGHSH, CDR2 LQKENI. Trimming pared 3 bases from V and 9 bases from J, leaving 9 bases between. The CDR3 totals 12 residues. This CDR3 reads CASSPGSIEQFF. The CDR3 nucleotides read TGTGCCAGCTCACCCGGCTCCATTGAGCAGTTCTTC.

The count of this clonotype is one. The chain employs TRBV3-1 and TRBJ1-4; D might be TRBD1 (5 bases). The CDR3 is 14 amino acids. The V gene's germline CDR1 is LGHDT and CDR2 YNNKEL (reference sequence). Deletions cut 3 bases from V and 7 bases from J, with 12 bases between. The CDR3 coding sequence is TGTGCCAGCAGCCAGAGGGACGTGGGTGAAAAACTGTTTTTT. The encoded protein is CASSQRDVGEKLFF.

This chain joins TRBV20-1 and TRBJ2-6; no firm D call. The V end was cut by 6 bases, the J end by 4 bases, with 10 bases between. The germline V gene has CDR1 DFQATT and CDR2 SNEGSKA (reference sequence). This CDR3 comprises 13 residues. CDR3 in amino acids: CSADRLGANVLTF. The CDR3 bases are TGCAGTGCCGACCGTTTGGGGGCCAACGTCCTGACTTTC.

The V gene is TRBV18, the J gene TRBJ2-4; D call uncertain. V lost 0 bases to trimming and J lost 0 bases, with 9 bases between them. Per the germline V gene, CDR1 is KGHSH and CDR2 is LQKENI. The CDR3 length is 16 residues. DNA for the CDR3: TGTGCCAGCTCACCACCCCTTACACTAGCCAAAAACATTCAGTACTTC. Its protein product is CASSPPLTLAKNIQYF.

A single count supports this clonotype. The V and J genes are TRBV18 and TRBJ2-1; 8 bases line up with TRBD2. In germline, CDR1 is KGHSH, CDR2 LQKENI. This CDR3 comprises 16 residues. V lost 0 bases to trimming and J lost 7 bases; unmatched junction nucleotides: 8. Written as DNA, the CDR3 is TGTGCCAGCTCACCACCCCTAGCGGGTCCTCGGAATGAGCAGTTCTTC. This codes for CASSPPLAGPRNEQFF. Looking up the rest from reference TRBV18 and TRBJ2-1 gives the full variable domain: NAGVMQNPRHLVRRRGQEARLRCSPMKGHSHVYWYRQLPEEGLKFMVYLQKENIIDESGMPKERFSAEFPKEGPSILRIQQVVRGDSAAYFCASSPPLAGPRNEQFFGPGTRLTVL.